Many counts were recorded for the clone carrying this T cell receptor (beta chain). Its matching antigen is unknown. This sample is drawn from a study of prognosis after radiotherapy for stage I lung cancer. Looking at the study overall: The non-small cell lung cancer patients were all regarded as unsuitable for surgery on medical grounds. Overall study findings and caveats: Before stereotactic body radiation therapy the median unique TCR clone count was around 10,000, and afterwards it fell to 6,000 to 7,500.

TCR beta CDR3 was amplified from genomic DNA by two-round multiplex PCR. Round one of PCR was performed, and it used primers specific to each TRBV and TRBJ gene. Second-round PCR relied on universal primers. Via MiXCR, TCRdb re-called the multiplex PCR reads, giving one row per CDR3 protein. The sample lists some 27,000 distinct CDR3 sequences, around 30% occurring once. The authors drew 6 to 7.5 milliliters of peripheral blood at each of two time points. The CDR3 spans 17 residues. The germline V gene encodes CDR1 SGHKS and CDR2 YYEKEE (reference sequence). V lost 0 bases and J lost 3; bases outside the gene matches: 9.

The V call is TRBV5-5, the J call TRBJ2-5; 9 positions agree with TRBD2. The receptor was isolated from a donor at least 50 years old with non-small cell lung cancer. Sequencing was performed on PBMCs, taken before or after stereotactic body radiation therapy (not recorded which). The CDR3 loop is CASSLGIGGGAEETQYF. The CDR3 DNA sequence: TGTGCCAGCAGCTTGGGTATAGGCGGGGGGGCGGAAGAGACCCAGTACTTC.